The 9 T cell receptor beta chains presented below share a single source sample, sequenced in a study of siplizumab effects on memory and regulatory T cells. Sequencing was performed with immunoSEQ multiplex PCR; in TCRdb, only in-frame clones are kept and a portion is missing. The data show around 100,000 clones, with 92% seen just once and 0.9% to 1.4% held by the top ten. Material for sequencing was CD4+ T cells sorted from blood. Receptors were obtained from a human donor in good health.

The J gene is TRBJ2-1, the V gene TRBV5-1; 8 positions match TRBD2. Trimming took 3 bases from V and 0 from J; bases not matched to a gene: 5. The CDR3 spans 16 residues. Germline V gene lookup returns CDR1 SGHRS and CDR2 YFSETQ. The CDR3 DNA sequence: TGCGCCAGCAGCTCCTTAGCGGGATTCTCCTACAATGAGCAGTTCTTC. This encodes CASSSLAGFSYNEQFF.

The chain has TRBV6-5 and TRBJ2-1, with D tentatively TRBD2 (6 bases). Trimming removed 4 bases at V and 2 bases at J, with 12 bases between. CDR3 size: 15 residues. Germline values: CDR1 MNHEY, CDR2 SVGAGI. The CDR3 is CASSSGTPPYNEQFF. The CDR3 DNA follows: TGTGCCAGCAGTTCCGGGACTCCCCCCTACAATGAGCAGTTCTTC.

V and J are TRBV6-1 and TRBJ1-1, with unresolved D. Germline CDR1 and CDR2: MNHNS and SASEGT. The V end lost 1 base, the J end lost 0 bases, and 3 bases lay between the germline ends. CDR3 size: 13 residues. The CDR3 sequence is CASSEVVNTEAFF. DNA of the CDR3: TGTGCCAGCAGTGAAGTGGTGAACACTGAAGCTTTCTTT.

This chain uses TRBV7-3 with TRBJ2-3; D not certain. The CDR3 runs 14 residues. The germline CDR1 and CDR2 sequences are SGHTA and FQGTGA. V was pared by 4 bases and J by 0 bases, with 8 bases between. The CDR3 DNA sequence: TGTGCCAGCAGCTCTCACCCGAGCACAGATACGCAGTATTTT. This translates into CASSSHPSTDTQYF.

CDR3 loop: CASSPDRSPSTDTQYF. Written as DNA, the CDR3 is TGTGCCAGCTCACCCGACAGGAGCCCTAGCACAGATACGCAGTATTTT. V gene TRBV18 combines with J gene TRBJ2-3; TRBD1 might be the D (6 bases). Germline values: CDR1 KGHSH, CDR2 LQKENI. The CDR3 is 16 amino acids. Trimming pared 3 bases from V and 0 bases from J, leaving 13 bases between.

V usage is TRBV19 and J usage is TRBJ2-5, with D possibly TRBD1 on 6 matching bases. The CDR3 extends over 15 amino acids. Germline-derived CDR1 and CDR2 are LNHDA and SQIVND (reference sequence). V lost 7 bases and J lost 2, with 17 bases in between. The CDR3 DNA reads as TGTGCCAGTACCTCATTAACCGGGACACAAGAGACCCAGTACTTC. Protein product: CASTSLTGTQETQYF.

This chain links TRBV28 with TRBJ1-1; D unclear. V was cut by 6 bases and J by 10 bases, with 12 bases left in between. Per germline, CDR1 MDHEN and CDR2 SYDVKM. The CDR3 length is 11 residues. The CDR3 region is CASRTAWGAFF. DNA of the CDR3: TGTGCCAGCAGAACGGCTTGGGGAGCTTTCTTT. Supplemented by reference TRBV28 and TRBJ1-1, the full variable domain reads DVKVTQSSRYLVKRTGEKVFLECVQDMDHENMFWYRQDPGLGLRLIYFSYDVKMKEKGDIPEGYSVSREKKERFSLILESASTNQTSMYLCASRTAWGAFFGQGTRLTVV.

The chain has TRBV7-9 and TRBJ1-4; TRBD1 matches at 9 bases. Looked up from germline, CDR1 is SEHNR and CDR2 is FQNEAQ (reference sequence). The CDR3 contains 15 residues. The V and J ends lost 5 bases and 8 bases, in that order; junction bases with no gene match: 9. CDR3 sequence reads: CASSQIGTGREKLFF. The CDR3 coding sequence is TGTGCCAGCAGCCAGATCGGGACAGGGAGAGAAAAACTGTTTTTT.

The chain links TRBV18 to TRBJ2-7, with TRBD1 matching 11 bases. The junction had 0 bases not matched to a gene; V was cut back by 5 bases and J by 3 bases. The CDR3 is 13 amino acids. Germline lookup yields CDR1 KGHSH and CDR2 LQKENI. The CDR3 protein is CASSGTGGYEQYF. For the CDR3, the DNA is TGTGCCAGCTCAGGGACAGGGGGCTACGAGCAGTACTTC.